This T cell receptor beta chain was profiled in a study of T-cell memory formation after mild COVID-19. Study-wide results and caveats: Contracting clones localized mainly to CM and EM when CD4+ and mainly to EMRA when CD8+.

With respect to this clonotype: Its antigen is not identified.

MiXCR, applied by TCRdb to the 5' RACE reads, yields one record per CDR3 protein. The sample gives fewer than 140,000 distinct CDR3 sequences, 15% to 20% of which show up once; roughly 27% is in the top ten. Per germline, CDR1 SGHDT and CDR2 YYEEEE. The CDR3 consists of 14 residues. V was pared by 0 bases and J by 1 base, with 8 bases between. What was sequenced was PBMCs or a T cell subset sorted from them (not recorded which). This sequence was found in an adult woman who had mild COVID-19 (a few samples of this study predate the infection). Cell type and time point are not known. This chain connects TRBV5-6 to TRBJ2-7; no definite D call. In DNA form, the CDR3 reads TGTGCCAGCAGCTTGGCGGTCAGATCCTACGAGCAGTACTTC. Protein: CASSLAVRSYEQYF.